One sample yielded the 30 T cell receptor beta chains listed below, sequenced in a study of immune evolution from preneoplasia to lung adenocarcinoma. The table came from immunoSEQ multiplex PCR; TCRdb's copy has only in-frame clones and leaves some out. The data show just over 4,000 clones, with about 83% seen just once and over 3% held by the top ten. Material for sequencing was FFPE minimally invasive lung adenocarcinoma tissue. The receptors were gathered from a person in their sixties with lung adenocarcinoma.

The chain joins TRBV7-8 to TRBJ1-5; 7 positions match TRBD1. V gave up 2 bases and J gave up 8 bases; unmatched junction bases: 9. In germline, CDR1 is SGHVS, CDR2 FQNEAQ. The CDR3 is 15 residues long. CDR3 residues: CASSLTGTAIKPQHF. The DNA for the CDR3 is TGTGCCAGCAGCTTAACAGGGACAGCTATCAAGCCCCAGCATTTT.

This clone was counted once. The chain joins TRBV2 to TRBJ2-7, with D unclear. Germline V gene sequence: CDR1 SNHLY, CDR2 FYNNEI. Deletions cut 2 bases from V and 4 bases from J, with 6 bases between. The CDR3 has 12 residues. The DNA of the CDR3 is TGTGCCAGCAGTGAAAGAGTTTACGAGCAGTACTTC. It is translated as CASSERVYEQYF.

The chain has TRBV30 and TRBJ2-5; D might be TRBD2 (6 bases). V lost 0 bases and J 4 bases, leaving 15 bases between the germline ends. CDR3 size: 15 residues. From germline, CDR1 is GTSNPN and CDR2 SVGIG (reference sequence). DNA of the CDR3: TGTGCCTGGAGTGTACGGACTAACTCGGGAGAGACCCAGTACTTC. Its protein product is CAWSVRTNSGETQYF.

The J gene is TRBJ2-2, the V gene TRBV7-9; no clear D gene. V lost 5 bases and J 2 bases, leaving 9 bases between the germline ends. The CDR3 loop spans 14 amino acids. Looked up from germline, CDR1 is SEHNR and CDR2 is FQNEAQ (reference sequence). CDR3 region: CASSPDGNTGELFF. The CDR3 DNA reads as TGTGCCAGCAGCCCAGACGGAAACACCGGGGAGCTGTTTTTT.

The chain recombines TRBV4-1 with TRBJ2-7, with TRBD2 matching over 10 bases. The CDR3 loop spans 16 amino acids. V shed 4 bases, J shed 5 bases, and the junction held 11 bases outside the gene matches. The germline gives CDR1 MGHRA, CDR2 YSYEKL. CDR3 bases: TGCGCCAGCAGCCGGGAACGAGCGGGAGGGCATCACGAGCAGTACTTC. Its translation is CASSRERAGGHHEQYF.

This clone was counted a single time. The V gene is TRBV7-8, the J gene TRBJ1-5; D might be TRBD1 (5 bases). This CDR3 region has 16 residues. Trimming took off 5 bases at V and 1 base at J, with 15 bases between the two ends. CDR1 and CDR2 (germline): SGHVS, FQNEAQ. The CDR3 DNA reads as TGTGCCAGCAGCCCCCTAGGGGCTGAGAGCAATCAGCCCCAGCATTTT. Its translation: CASSPLGAESNQPQHF.

The chain links TRBV28 to TRBJ2-7; TRBD1 aligns across 8 bases. Germline lookup yields CDR1 MDHEN and CDR2 SYDVKM. The CDR3 loop spans 17 amino acids. With V trimmed by 5 bases and J by 2 bases, 14 bases remained unmatched. CDR3 sequence: CASSTLAGTGDPYEQYF. CDR3 bases: TGTGCCAGCAGTACCCTCGCGGGGACAGGAGATCCCTACGAGCAGTACTTC.

The chain uses TRBV7-6 and TRBJ2-3, with D maybe TRBD2 (5 bases). This CDR3 is 13 amino acids long. Germline lookup yields CDR1 SGHVS and CDR2 FNYEAQ. The V end was cut by 5 bases, the J end by 4 bases, with 10 bases between. CDR3 sequence (DNA): TGTGCCAGCAGCCTCGGGGTGGCAGATACGCAGTATTTT. It translates to CASSLGVADTQYF.

V usage is TRBV13 and J usage is TRBJ1-4; the D is unclear. Germline V lookup: CDR1 PRHDT, CDR2 FYEKMQ (reference sequence). V lost 3 bases, J lost 0 bases, and 5 bases lay in between. CDR3 size: 14 residues. The CDR3 is CASSFRTTNEKLFF. The CDR3 DNA reads TGTGCCAGCAGCTTCCGTACAACTAATGAAAAACTGTTTTTT.

The chain employs TRBV7-3 and TRBJ2-5; 11 bases are a match to TRBD1. This CDR3 comprises 15 residues. The V gene end was trimmed by 5 bases and the J gene end by 5 bases; junction bases not matched to a gene: 7. Germline V gene lookup returns CDR1 SGHTA and CDR2 FQGTGA. CDR3: CASSPGQGVDETQYF. CDR3 nucleotide sequence: TGTGCCAGCAGCCCGGGACAGGGGGTCGACGAGACCCAGTACTTC.

The V call is TRBV11-3, the J call TRBJ2-5; 11 nucleotides match TRBD1. The germline V gene encodes CDR1 SGHNT and CDR2 YENEEA. V shed 4 bases, J shed 5 bases, and the junction held 6 bases outside the gene matches. This CDR3 has 15 amino acids. CDR3 loop: CASSSRDRGFETQYF. CDR3 sequence (DNA): TGTGCCAGCAGCTCCAGGGACAGGGGGTTTGAGACCCAGTACTTC.

V is TRBV9 and J is TRBJ1-5, with a weak D call TRBD1 (6 bases). The CDR3 sequence is 17 residues long. From germline, CDR1 is SGDLS and CDR2 YYNGEE. Trimming stripped 3 bases from V and 3 bases from J, with 19 bases between. CDR3: CASSAHRVTITNQPQHF. CDR3 nucleotide sequence: TGTGCCAGCAGCGCCCACAGGGTAACTATCACCAATCAGCCCCAGCATTTT.

The gene calls are TRBV18 and TRBJ2-1; D is undetermined. CDR1 KGHSH and CDR2 LQKENI come from the germline V gene. V lost 0 bases to trimming and J lost 2 bases, with 8 bases between them. The CDR3 runs to 15 residues. Here the CDR3 DNA reads TGTGCCAGCTCACCACCGAACAGACCCTACAATGAGCAGTTCTTC. Translation gives CASSPPNRPYNEQFF.

Written as DNA, the CDR3 is TGTGCCAGCAGTGGGGGACACGAGGGGACTGAAGCTTTCTTT. Amino acid sequence: CASSGGHEGTEAFF. The rearrangement joins TRBV2 to TRBJ1-1, with a possible D match to TRBD1 (6 bases). There are 14 residues in the CDR3. V was clipped by 4 bases and J by 5 bases, with 14 bases between them. Germline values: CDR1 SNHLY, CDR2 FYNNEI.

The V gene is TRBV4-2, the J gene TRBJ2-7; 12 bases line up with TRBD2. Unmatched junction bases numbered 5, after V lost 0 bases and J lost 2 bases. Germline assignment: CDR1 LGHNA and CDR2 YNFKEQ. CDR3 length: 17 amino acids. Here the CDR3 reads CASSQEGLAGGTYEQYF. The CDR3 DNA follows: TGTGCCAGCAGCCAAGAGGGACTAGCGGGTGGTACCTACGAGCAGTACTTC.

V usage is TRBV19 and J usage is TRBJ2-5; maybe TRBD2 (6 bases). Per germline, CDR1 LNHDA and CDR2 SQIVND (reference sequence). Trimming left V 5 bases short and J 5 bases short, with 12 bases between. This CDR3 is 13 amino acids long. The CDR3 DNA reads TGTGCCAGTAGTCTGACCCGGGGGGAGACCCAGTACTTC. Its translation: CASSLTRGETQYF. The full variable domain, with the rest looked up from reference TRBV19 and TRBJ2-5, is DGGITQSPKYLFRKEGQNVTLSCEQNLNHDAMYWYRQDPGQGLRLIYYSQIVNDFQKGDIAEGYSVSREKKESFPLTVTSAQKNPTAFYLCASSLTRGETQYFGPGTRLLVL.

The rearrangement links TRBV5-4 to TRBJ2-7, with TRBD1 as a possible D gene (6 bases). Trimming removed 3 bases at V and 3 bases at J, with 16 bases between. Germline V lookup: CDR1 SGHNT, CDR2 YYREEE (reference sequence). CDR3 length: 15 amino acids. CDR3 sequence: CASSSPAGQLYEQYF. CDR3 sequence (DNA): TGTGCCAGCAGCTCACCCGCCGGACAGCTCTACGAGCAGTACTTC. Full variable domain (missing parts from reference TRBV5-4 and TRBJ2-7): ETGVTQSPTHLIKTRGQQVTLRCSSQSGHNTVSWYQQALGQGPQFIFQYYREEENGRGNFPPRFSGLQFPNYSSELNVNALELDDSALYLCASSSPAGQLYEQYFGPGTRLTVT.

The rearrangement uses TRBV5-4 and TRBJ2-7, with D perhaps matching TRBD2 (5 bases). Trimming took off 4 bases at V and 2 bases at J, with 22 bases between the two ends. Per the germline V gene, CDR1 is SGHNT and CDR2 is YYREEE (reference sequence). The CDR3 is made up of 17 amino acids. The CDR3 nucleotides read TGTGCCAGCAGCCTCATAGGACGAGGGTCTACACCCTACGAGCAGTACTTC. Translation: CASSLIGRGSTPYEQYF.

This clone was seen a handful of times. This chain joins TRBV5-4 and TRBJ2-1; a weak D match, TRBD2 (7 bases). V was clipped by 4 bases and J by 4 bases, with 18 bases between them. Per the germline V gene, CDR1 is SGHNT and CDR2 is YYREEE (reference sequence). CDR3 size: 16 residues. The CDR3 sequence: CASSPRGGTTYNEQFF. DNA for the CDR3: TGTGCCAGCAGCCCCCGCGGGGGCACCACTTACAATGAGCAGTTCTTC.

This clone was seen a single time. The gene calls are TRBV28 and TRBJ1-2; 10 bases line up with TRBD1. The trim removed 2 bases at V and 5 bases at J, leaving 11 bases unmatched. The germline gives CDR1 MDHEN, CDR2 SYDVKM. CDR3 length: 17 amino acids. CDR3 coding DNA: TGTGCCAGCAGTTTACCCCCCCAGGACAGGGGGTTTTATGGCTACACCTTC. Its translation is CASSLPPQDRGFYGYTF.

The chain recombines TRBV5-6 with TRBJ2-7, with 13 positions matching TRBD2. CDR3 size: 14 residues. Germline V gene sequence: CDR1 SGHDT, CDR2 YYEEEE. Trimming cost V 6 bases and J 6 bases; bases outside gene matches: 6. The CDR3 loop is CASILWTSGSEQYF. The CDR3 DNA reads TGTGCCAGCATCCTGTGGACTAGCGGGAGCGAGCAGTACTTC.

The rearrangement uses TRBV7-8 and TRBJ1-2, with TRBD1 identical over 7 bases. The CDR3 length is 17 residues. V dropped 5 bases and J dropped 5; count of bases not matched to a gene: 17. Germline assignment: CDR1 SGHVS and CDR2 FQNEAQ. The CDR3: CASSPQEGAPPSYGYTF. DNA of the CDR3: TGTGCCAGCAGCCCCCAAGAGGGGGCCCCACCCTCATATGGCTACACCTTC.

J is TRBJ2-7 and V is TRBV5-4; TRBD2 matches at 9 bases. Germline CDR1 and CDR2: SGHNT and YYREEE (reference sequence). This CDR3 has 17 residues. Trimming cost V 2 bases and J 2 bases; bases outside gene matches: 11. CDR3 residues: CASSFAAGAGGTYEQYF. In nucleotides, the CDR3 is TGTGCCAGCAGCTTCGCCGCCGGGGCGGGAGGGACCTACGAGCAGTACTTC.

CDR3 nucleotide sequence: TGTGCCAGCAGTCGGACAGGGATGAGCACAGATACGCAGTATTTT. This sequence encodes CASSRTGMSTDTQYF. V usage is TRBV2 and J usage is TRBJ2-3, with 8 bases matching TRBD1. Germline V gene lookup returns CDR1 SNHLY and CDR2 FYNNEI. CDR3 size: 15 residues. V was pared by 5 bases and J by 0 bases, with 4 bases of the junction left unmatched.

The CDR3 DNA follows: TGTGCCAGCAGCTTAGTGGCGATCACAGATACGCAGTATTTT. Translated: CASSLVAITDTQYF. The chain combines TRBV7-8 with TRBJ2-3; D is unresolved. Trimming stripped 1 base from V and 2 bases from J, with 7 bases between. In germline, CDR1 is SGHVS, CDR2 FQNEAQ. The CDR3 is made up of 14 amino acids.

The CDR3 loop reads CASSWETATYEQYF. The CDR3 DNA sequence: TGCGCCAGCAGCTGGGAGACAGCCACTTACGAGCAGTACTTC. V is TRBV5-1 and J is TRBJ2-7; tentatively, D is TRBD1 or TRBD2 (5 bases each). With 3 bases removed from V and 4 bases from J, the gap between germline ends came to 14 bases. The CDR3 covers 14 residues. CDR1 and CDR2 (germline): SGHRS, YFSETQ.

Within the sample, this clone is large. The chain uses TRBV14 and TRBJ2-7, with D possibly called TRBD1 or TRBD2 (5 bases each). Germline values: CDR1 SGHDN, CDR2 FVKESK. This CDR3 comprises 16 residues. V was trimmed by 4 bases and J by 3 bases, leaving 19 bases between them. The CDR3 is CASSLRDVAPYYEQYF. CDR3 bases: TGTGCCAGCAGCCTAAGGGACGTAGCGCCATACTACGAGCAGTACTTC. The variable domain in full, completed from reference TRBV14 and TRBJ2-7, reads EAGVTQFPSHSVIEKGQTVTLRCDPISGHDNLYWYRRVMGKEIKFLLHFVKESKQDESGMPNNRFLAERTGGTYSTLKVQPAELEDSGVYFCASSLRDVAPYYEQYFGPGTRLTVT.

CDR3 amino acids: CASSLGEEGAGVTQETQYF. CDR3 bases: TGTGCCAGCAGCTTAGGGGAGGAGGGCGCGGGAGTTACCCAAGAGACCCAGTACTTC. The rearrangement uses TRBV7-9 and TRBJ2-5, with 7 bases fitting TRBD2. Germline V CDR1 and CDR2: SEHNR, FQNEAQ (reference sequence). This CDR3 is built from 19 residues. V trimming: 1 base; J trimming: 1 base; junction bases outside the gene matches: 15.

The J gene is TRBJ2-7, the V gene TRBV2, with a possible D match to TRBD1 (6 bases). Looked up from germline, CDR1 is SNHLY and CDR2 is FYNNEI. V dropped 10 bases and J dropped 3 bases, with 10 bases sitting between them. The CDR3 contains 11 residues. The CDR3 DNA sequence: TGTGCCACCAGGACAGTCTACGAGCAGTACTTC. Its translation is CATRTVYEQYF.

The CDR3 DNA reads as TGTGCCAGCAGTTTACTAGCGGGAGGCCGCACAGATACGCAGTATTTT. Translating gives CASSLLAGGRTDTQYF. The chain combines TRBV28 with TRBJ2-3; 11 bases fit TRBD2. Germline CDR1 MDHEN, CDR2 SYDVKM. The CDR3 contains 16 residues. The V segment lost 2 bases and the J segment 1 base; nucleotides outside the gene matches: 2.